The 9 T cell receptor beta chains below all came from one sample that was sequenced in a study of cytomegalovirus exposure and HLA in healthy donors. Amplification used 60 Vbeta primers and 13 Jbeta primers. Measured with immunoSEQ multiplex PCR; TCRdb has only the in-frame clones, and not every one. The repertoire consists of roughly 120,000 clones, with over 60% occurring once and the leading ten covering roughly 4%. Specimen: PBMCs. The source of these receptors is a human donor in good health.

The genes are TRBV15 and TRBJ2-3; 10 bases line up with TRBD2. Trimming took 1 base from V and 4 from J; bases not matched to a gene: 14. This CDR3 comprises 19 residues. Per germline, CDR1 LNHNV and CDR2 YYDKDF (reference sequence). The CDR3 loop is CATSRAGTSVPSLADTQYF. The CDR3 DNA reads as TGTGCCACCAGCAGAGCCGGGACTAGCGTCCCCAGCCTCGCAGATACGCAGTATTTT.

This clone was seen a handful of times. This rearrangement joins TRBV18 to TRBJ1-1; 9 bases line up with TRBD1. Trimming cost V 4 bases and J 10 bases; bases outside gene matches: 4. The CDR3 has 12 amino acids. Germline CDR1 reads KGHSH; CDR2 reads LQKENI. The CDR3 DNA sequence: TGTGCCAGCTCACTCTCGGACAGGGGAGCTTTCTTT. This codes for CASSLSDRGAFF.

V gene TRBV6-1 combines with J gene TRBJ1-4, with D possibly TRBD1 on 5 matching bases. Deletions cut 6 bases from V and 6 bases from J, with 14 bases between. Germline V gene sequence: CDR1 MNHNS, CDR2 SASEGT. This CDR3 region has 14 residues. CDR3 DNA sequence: TGTGCCAGCAGGTTAGAGTGGGGGGATGAAAAACTGTTTTTT. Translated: CASRLEWGDEKLFF.

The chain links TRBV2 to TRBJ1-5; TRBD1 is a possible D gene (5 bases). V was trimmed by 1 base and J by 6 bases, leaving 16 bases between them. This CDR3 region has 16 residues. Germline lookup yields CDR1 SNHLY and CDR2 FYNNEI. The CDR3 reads CASSEGREGIGQPQHF. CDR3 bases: TGTGCCAGCAGTGAAGGCAGGGAAGGGATTGGTCAGCCCCAGCATTTT. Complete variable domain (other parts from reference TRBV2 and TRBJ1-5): EPEVTQTPSHQVTQMGQEVILRCVPISNHLYFYWYRQILGQKVEFLVSFYNNEISEKSEIFDDQFSVERPDGSNFTLKIRSTKLEDSAMYFCASSEGREGIGQPQHFGDGTRLSIL.

CDR3 sequence reads: CASTRLSLSYEQYF. As DNA, the CDR3 is TGTGCCAGCACCAGACTGAGTCTCTCCTACGAGCAGTACTTC. V is TRBV6-1 and J is TRBJ2-7; D gene ambiguous. Trimming removed 7 bases from V and 0 bases from J, with 13 bases in between. This CDR3 region has 14 residues. Germline loops: CDR1 MNHNS, CDR2 SASEGT.

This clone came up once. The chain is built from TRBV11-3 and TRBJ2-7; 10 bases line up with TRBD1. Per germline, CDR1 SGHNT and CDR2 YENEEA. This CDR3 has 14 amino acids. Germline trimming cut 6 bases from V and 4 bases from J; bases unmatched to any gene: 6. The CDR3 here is CASRMGTGAYEQYF. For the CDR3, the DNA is TGTGCCAGCAGAATGGGGACAGGGGCGTACGAGCAGTACTTC.

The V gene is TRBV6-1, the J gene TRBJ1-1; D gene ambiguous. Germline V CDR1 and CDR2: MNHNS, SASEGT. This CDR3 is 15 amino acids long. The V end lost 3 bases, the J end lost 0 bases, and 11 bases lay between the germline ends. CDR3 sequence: CASSEREEMNTEAFF. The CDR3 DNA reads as TGTGCCAGCAGTGAGAGGGAAGAGATGAACACTGAAGCTTTCTTT.

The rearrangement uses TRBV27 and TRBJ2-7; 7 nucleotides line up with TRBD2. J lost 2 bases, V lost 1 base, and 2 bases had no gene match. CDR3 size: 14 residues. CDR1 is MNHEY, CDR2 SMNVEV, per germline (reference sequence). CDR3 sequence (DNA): TGTGCCAGCAGTTTATGGGGGGGAACCTACGAGCAGTACTTC. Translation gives CASSLWGGTYEQYF.

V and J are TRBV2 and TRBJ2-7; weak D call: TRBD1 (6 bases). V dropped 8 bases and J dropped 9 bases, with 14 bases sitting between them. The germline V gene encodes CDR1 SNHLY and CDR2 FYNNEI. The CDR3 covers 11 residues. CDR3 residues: CASRQGQGQYF. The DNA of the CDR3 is TGTGCCAGCCGCCAGGGGCAGGGGCAGTACTTC.